This TCR beta chain was documented in a study of OX40 agonist ivuxolimab in advanced cancers. V lost 5 bases, J lost 2 bases, and 13 bases lay in between. The CDR3 loop spans 14 amino acids. Looked up from germline, CDR1 is SGHVS and CDR2 is FNYEAQ. TCRdb's copy holds only in-frame clones and misses some; the assay was immunoSEQ multiplex PCR. The sample shows 40,000 to 45,000 clones, 80% of them seen only once. Exclusion applied to patients with autoimmune disease history or systemic immunosuppression. The receptor was isolated from an adult with an advanced solid tumor such as melanoma, head and neck, liver or kidney cancer. The genes are TRBV7-6 and TRBJ2-7; tentatively, D is TRBD1 or TRBD2 (5 bases each). The specimen was CD4+ or CD8+ T cells sorted from blood, collected in a trial of the OX40 agonist ivuxolimab. The CDR3 region is CASSRDGETYEQYF. The CDR3, as DNA: TGTGCCAGCAGCAGGGACGGGGAAACCTACGAGCAGTACTTC. The variable domain in full, completed from reference TRBV7-6 and TRBJ2-7, reads GAGVSQSPRYKVTKRGQDVALRCDPISGHVSLYWYRQALGQGPEFLTYFNYEAQQDKSGLPNDRFSAERPEGSISTLTIQRTEQRDSAMYRCASSRDGETYEQYFGPGTRLTVT.